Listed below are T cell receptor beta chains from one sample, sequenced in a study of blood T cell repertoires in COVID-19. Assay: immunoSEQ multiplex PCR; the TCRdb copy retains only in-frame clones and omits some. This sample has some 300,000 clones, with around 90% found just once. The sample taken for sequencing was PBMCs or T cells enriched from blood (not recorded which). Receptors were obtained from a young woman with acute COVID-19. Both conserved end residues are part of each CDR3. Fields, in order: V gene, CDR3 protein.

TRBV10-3 CAISPGQITGELFF
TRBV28 CASSLALAGGYNEQFF
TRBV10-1 CASSESLKGAERTNEKLFF
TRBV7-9 CASSLAGLAGPDTQYF
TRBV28 CASLPGQGAFSPLHF
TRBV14 CASSQFRRETQYF
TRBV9 CASSTYSGIHEQYF
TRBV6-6 CASSPGGLAGIDTQYF
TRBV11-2 CASSSPLAGVMDTQYF
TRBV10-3 CAISDPRTSIANEQFF
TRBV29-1 CSVETLGAFNTEAFF